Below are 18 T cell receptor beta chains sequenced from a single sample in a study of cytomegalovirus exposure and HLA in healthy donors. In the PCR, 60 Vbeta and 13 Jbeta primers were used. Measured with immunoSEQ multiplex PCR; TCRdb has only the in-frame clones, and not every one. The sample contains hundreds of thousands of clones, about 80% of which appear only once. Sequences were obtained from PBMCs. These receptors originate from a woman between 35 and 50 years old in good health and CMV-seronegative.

CDR3 in DNA: TGTGCCAGCAGTTCGTCCGGGACAGGGGGGCCCGAGCAGTACTTC. The encoded protein is CASSSSGTGGPEQYF. The chain links TRBV6-5 to TRBJ2-7; TRBD1 matches 11 bases. Germline CDR1 is MNHEY and CDR2 is SVGAGI. This CDR3 has 15 residues. Losses at the gene ends were 4 bases for V and 6 bases for J; bases not matched to a gene: 8.

This chain's CDR3 is CASSLSGGAADTQYF. CDR3 in DNA: TGTGCCAGCAGTCTAAGCGGGGGGGCGGCAGATACGCAGTATTTT. The chain is built from TRBV6-5 and TRBJ2-3, with 10 bases that match TRBD2. The CDR3 extends over 15 amino acids. Germline V gene sequence: CDR1 MNHEY, CDR2 SVGAGI. Trimming at V came to 5 bases and at J to 4 bases, leaving 6 bases not matched to a gene.

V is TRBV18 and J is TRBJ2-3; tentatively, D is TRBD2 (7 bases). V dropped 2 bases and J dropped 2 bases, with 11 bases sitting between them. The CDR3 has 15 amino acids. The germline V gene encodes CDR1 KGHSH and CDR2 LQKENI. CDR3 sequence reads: CASSPEGGITDTQYF. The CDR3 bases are TGTGCCAGCTCACCAGAGGGGGGGATCACAGATACGCAGTATTTT.

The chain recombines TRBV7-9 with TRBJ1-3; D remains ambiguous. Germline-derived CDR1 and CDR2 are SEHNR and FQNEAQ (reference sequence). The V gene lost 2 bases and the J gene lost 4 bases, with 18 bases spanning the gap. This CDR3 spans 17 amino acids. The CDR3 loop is CASSLLSGKLSGNTIYF. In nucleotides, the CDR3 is TGTGCCAGCAGCTTACTCTCCGGGAAACTATCCGGAAACACCATATATTTT.

CDR3 coding DNA: TGTGCCAGCTCACCGGGACAGTACACCGGGGAGCTGTTTTTT. Translated: CASSPGQYTGELFF. The chain couples TRBV18 to TRBJ2-2; 7 bases are a match to TRBD1. This CDR3 contains 14 residues. The V and J ends lost 3 bases and 3 bases, in that order; junction bases with no gene match: 1. Germline CDR1 and CDR2: KGHSH and LQKENI. The full variable domain, in which reference TRBV18 and TRBJ2-2 provide the parts outside the CDR3, is NAGVMQNPRHLVRRRGQEARLRCSPMKGHSHVYWYRQLPEEGLKFMVYLQKENIIDESGMPKERFSAEFPKEGPSILRIQQVVRGDSAAYFCASSPGQYTGELFFGEGSRLTVL.

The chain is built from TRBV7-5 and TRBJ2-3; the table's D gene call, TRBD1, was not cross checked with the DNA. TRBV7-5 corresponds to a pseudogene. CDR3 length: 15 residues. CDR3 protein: CARSLPGQITDTQYF. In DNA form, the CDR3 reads TGTGCCAGAAGCTTACCCGGACAGATCACAGATACGCAGTATTTT.

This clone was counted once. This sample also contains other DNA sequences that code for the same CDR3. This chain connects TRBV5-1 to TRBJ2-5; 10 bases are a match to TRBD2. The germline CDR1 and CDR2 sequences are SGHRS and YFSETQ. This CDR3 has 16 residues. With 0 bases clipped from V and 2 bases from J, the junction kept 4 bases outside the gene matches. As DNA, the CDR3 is TGCGCCAGCAGCTTGGCCTTAGCGGGGGGACAAGAGACCCAGTACTTC. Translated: CASSLALAGGQETQYF.

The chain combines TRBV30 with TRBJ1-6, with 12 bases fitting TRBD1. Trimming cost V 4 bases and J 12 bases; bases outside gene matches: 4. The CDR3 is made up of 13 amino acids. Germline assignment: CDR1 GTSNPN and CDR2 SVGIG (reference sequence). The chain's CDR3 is CAWTRDRGLPLHF. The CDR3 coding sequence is TGTGCCTGGACCCGGGACAGGGGGCTACCCCTCCACTTT.

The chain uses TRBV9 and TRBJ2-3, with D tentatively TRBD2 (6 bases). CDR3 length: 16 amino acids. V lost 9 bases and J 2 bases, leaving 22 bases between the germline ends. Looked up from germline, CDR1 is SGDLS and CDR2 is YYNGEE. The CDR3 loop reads CANSWGECLYTDTQYF. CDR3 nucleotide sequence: TGTGCCAACTCCTGGGGGGAGTGCCTATACACAGATACGCAGTATTTT. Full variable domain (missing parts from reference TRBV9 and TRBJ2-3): DSGVTQTPKHLITATGQRVTLRCSPRSGDLSVYWYQQSLDQGLQFLIQYYNGEERAKGNILERFSAQQFPDLHSELNLSSLELGDSALYFCANSWGECLYTDTQYFGPGTRLTVL.

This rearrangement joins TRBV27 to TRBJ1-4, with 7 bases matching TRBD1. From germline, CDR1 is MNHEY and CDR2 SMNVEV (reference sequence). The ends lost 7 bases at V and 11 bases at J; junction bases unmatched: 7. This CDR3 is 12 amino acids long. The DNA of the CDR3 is TGTGCCAGCACCACTTCAGGGGGGAAACTGTTTTTT. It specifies CASTTSGGKLFF.

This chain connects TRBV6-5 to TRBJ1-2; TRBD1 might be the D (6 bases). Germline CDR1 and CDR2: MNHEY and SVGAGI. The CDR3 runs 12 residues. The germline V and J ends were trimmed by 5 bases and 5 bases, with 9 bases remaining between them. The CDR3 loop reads CASSTRGYGYTF. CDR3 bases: TGTGCCAGCAGTACCAGGGGTTATGGCTACACCTTC.

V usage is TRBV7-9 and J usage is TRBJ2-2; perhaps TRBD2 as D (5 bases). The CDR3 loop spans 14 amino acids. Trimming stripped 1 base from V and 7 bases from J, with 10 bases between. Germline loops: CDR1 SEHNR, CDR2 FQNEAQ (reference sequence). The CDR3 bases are TGTGCCAGCAGCTTAGTAACGGGGAGCGGGGAGCTGTTTTTT. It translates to CASSLVTGSGELFF.

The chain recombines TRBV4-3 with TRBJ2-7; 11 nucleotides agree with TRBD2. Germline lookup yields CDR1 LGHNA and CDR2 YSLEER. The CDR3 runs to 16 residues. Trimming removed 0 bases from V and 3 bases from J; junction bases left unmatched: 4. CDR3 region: CASSQEATSGGYEQYF. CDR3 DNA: TGCGCCAGCAGCCAAGAGGCCACTAGCGGGGGCTACGAGCAGTACTTC.

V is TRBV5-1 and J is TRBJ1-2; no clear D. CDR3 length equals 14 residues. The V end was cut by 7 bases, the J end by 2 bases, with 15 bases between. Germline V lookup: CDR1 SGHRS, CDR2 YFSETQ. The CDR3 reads CASETGNSNYGYTF. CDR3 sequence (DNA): TGCGCCAGCGAAACGGGAAATTCAAACTATGGCTACACCTTC. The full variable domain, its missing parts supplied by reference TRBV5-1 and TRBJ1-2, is KAGVTQTPRYLIKTRGQQVTLSCSPISGHRSVSWYQQTPGQGLQFLFEYFSETQRNKGNFPGRFSGRQFSNSRSEMNVSTLELGDSALYLCASETGNSNYGYTFGSGTRLTVV.

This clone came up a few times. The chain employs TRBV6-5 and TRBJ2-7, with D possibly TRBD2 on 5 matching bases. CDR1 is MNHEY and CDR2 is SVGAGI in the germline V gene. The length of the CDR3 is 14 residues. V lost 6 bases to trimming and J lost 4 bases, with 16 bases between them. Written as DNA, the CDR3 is TGTGCCAGCAGATCCTCCGGGATCCATTACGAGCAGTACTTC. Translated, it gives CASRSSGIHYEQYF.

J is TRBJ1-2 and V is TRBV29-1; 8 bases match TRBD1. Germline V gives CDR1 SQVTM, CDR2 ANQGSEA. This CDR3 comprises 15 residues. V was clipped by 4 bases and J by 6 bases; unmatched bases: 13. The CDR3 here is CSVGGSGGVLDGYTF. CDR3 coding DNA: TGCAGCGTTGGGGGATCAGGGGGCGTATTGGATGGCTACACCTTC. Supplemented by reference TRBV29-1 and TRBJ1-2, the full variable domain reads SAVISQKPSRDICQRGTSLTIQCQVDSQVTMMFWYRQQPGQSLTLIATANQGSEATYESGFVIDKFPISRPNLTFSTLTVSNMSPEDSSIYLCSVGGSGGVLDGYTFGSGTRLTVV.

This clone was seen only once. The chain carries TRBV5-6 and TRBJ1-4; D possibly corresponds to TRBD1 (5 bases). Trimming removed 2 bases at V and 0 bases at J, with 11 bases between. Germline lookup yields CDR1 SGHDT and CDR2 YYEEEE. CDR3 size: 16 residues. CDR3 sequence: CASSFPGITTNEKLFF. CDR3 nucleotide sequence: TGTGCCAGCAGCTTCCCAGGGATTACAACTAATGAAAAACTGTTTTTT.

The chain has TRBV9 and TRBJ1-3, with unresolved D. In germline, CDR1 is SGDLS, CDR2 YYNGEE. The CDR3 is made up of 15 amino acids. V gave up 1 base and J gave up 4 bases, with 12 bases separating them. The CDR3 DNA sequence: TGTGCCAGCAGCGTAATCCAGTGGGAGGGAAACACCATATATTTT. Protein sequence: CASSVIQWEGNTIYF.